The clone carrying this TCR beta chain has more than one count but fewer than ten. This sample was included in a study of metastatic and nonmetastatic thyroid tumors. No patient had received any treatment before thyroid surgery. TCRdb reanalyzed the PCR reads via MiXCR. The sample yields some 40,000 clones, less than 25% seen once. CDR3 size: 17 residues. The V gene end was trimmed by 8 bases and the J gene end by 3 bases; junction bases not matched to a gene: 14. CDR1 is MNHNY and CDR2 is SVGAGI in the germline V gene (reference sequence). V usage is TRBV6-6 and J usage is TRBJ2-1, with 9 bases lining up with TRBD1. The sample was tumor tissue. The TCR comes from a female donor with papillary thyroid cancer or a benign thyroid nodule (not recorded which). Some clones in this sample may be carry-over from other donors' samples. CDR3 sequence: CASSPGTGRARYNEQFF. CDR3 DNA sequence: TGTGCCAGCTCCCCCGGGACAGGGCGCGCCCGCTACAATGAGCAGTTCTTC.